This T cell receptor (beta chain) was observed in a study of vaccination and CD4 T cells after COVID-19. Turning to the study itself: Cells were stimulated with overlapping spike peptide pools from SARS-CoV-2, HCoV-NL63, HCoV-OC43 and HCoV-229E.

The treatment is: roughly ten-day PBMC culture with coronavirus spike peptide pools or control peptides (ViraFEST assay). With the Oncomine TCR Beta short-read assay, DNA from cultured CD4+ T cells was sequenced. MiXCR, applied by TCRdb to the PCR reads, yields one record per CDR3 protein. The table has approximately 16,000 distinct CDR3 sequences, 35% to 45% seen once; the top ten hold roughly 23%. With respect to this clonotype: Its target is unknown.

This sequence was found in a human donor who received a COVID-19 vaccine. This sample comprised CD4+ T cells from blood, cultured in vitro, obtained before SARS-CoV-2 vaccination.

The DNA of the CDR3 is TGTGCCAGCAGCTTAGGGGTAGACAGGGGCAATCAGCCCCAGCATTTT. It codes for CASSLGVDRGNQPQHF. This rearrangement joins TRBV7-2 to TRBJ1-5, with TRBD1 identical over 7 bases. Germline V gene data show CDR1 as SGHTA and CDR2 as FQGNSA. J gave up 2 bases and V 1 base, and 5 bases lay outside the gene matches. There are 16 residues in the CDR3.